Each of the 18 T cell receptor beta chains below was sequenced from the same sample in a study of T-cell memory formation after mild COVID-19. TCRdb called the 5' RACE reads again in MiXCR, with one record for every CDR3 protein. This sample has fewer than 250,000 distinct CDR3 sequences, with about 18% found just once. The source material was PBMCs or a T cell subset sorted from them (not recorded which). The receptors originated from an adult woman who had mild COVID-19 (a few samples of this study predate the infection). Cell type and time point are not known.

The V and J genes are TRBV5-1 and TRBJ2-6, with D possibly TRBD1 on 6 matching bases. CDR1 SGHRS and CDR2 YFSETQ come from the germline V gene. Trimming shortened V by 2 bases and J by 0 bases, and 12 bases separated the two germline ends. The CDR3 has 17 residues. CDR3 sequence reads: CASSLSGTTSGANVLTF. CDR3 bases: TGCGCCAGCAGCTTATCCGGGACAACCTCTGGGGCCAACGTCCTGACTTTC.

A few counts support this clonotype. The V and J genes are TRBV2 and TRBJ2-2; D not resolved. CDR3 length: 14 amino acids. Germline V gene sequence: CDR1 SNHLY, CDR2 FYNNEI. Trimming pared 4 bases from V and 1 base from J, leaving 7 bases between. This CDR3 is CASSVGVNTGELFF. The CDR3 bases are TGTGCCAGCAGTGTGGGTGTGAACACCGGGGAGCTGTTTTTT. Supplemented by reference TRBV2 and TRBJ2-2, the full variable domain reads EPEVTQTPSHQVTQMGQEVILRCVPISNHLYFYWYRQILGQKVEFLVSFYNNEISEKSEIFDDQFSVERPDGSNFTLKIRSTKLEDSAMYFCASSVGVNTGELFFGEGSRLTVL.

The chain carries TRBV3-1 and TRBJ2-1; possibly TRBD2 for D (5 bases). CDR3 length: 14 residues. The germline CDR1 and CDR2 sequences are LGHDT and YNNKEL (reference sequence). Trimming took off 3 bases at V and 7 bases at J, with 13 bases between the two ends. CDR3 nucleotides: TGTGCCAGCAGCCAGGTTGGGAGTCAGAATGAGCAGTTCTTC. As protein: CASSQVGSQNEQFF.

The chain has TRBV11-1 and TRBJ2-1; D not resolved. V was shortened by 5 bases and J by 0 bases, with 11 bases between the two germline ends. The CDR3 covers 15 residues. Germline V lookup: CDR1 SGHAT, CDR2 FQDESV (reference sequence). CDR3 residues: CASSAGKSSYNEQFF. The CDR3 DNA reads TGTGCCAGCAGCGCCGGAAAAAGCTCCTACAATGAGCAGTTCTTC. Full variable domain (remainder filled in from reference TRBV11-1 and TRBJ2-1): EAEVAQSPRYKITEKSQAVAFWCDPISGHATLYWYRQILGQGPELLVQFQDESVVDDSQLPKDRFSAERLKGVDSTLKIQPAELGDSAMYLCASSAGKSSYNEQFFGPGTRLTVL.

This chain joins TRBV20-1 and TRBJ2-1, with D perhaps TRBD2 (6 bases). This CDR3 has 13 amino acids. Germline loops: CDR1 DFQATT, CDR2 SNEGSKA (reference sequence). V lost 4 bases to trimming and J lost 8 bases, with 15 bases between them. The CDR3 sequence is CSANPGSRYEQFF. The CDR3 nucleotides are TGCAGTGCTAATCCCGGGAGTAGGTATGAGCAGTTCTTC.

This clonotype was counted between two and nine times. The chain is built from TRBV7-8 and TRBJ1-1; no clear D. Germline V CDR1 and CDR2: SGHVS, FQNEAQ. This CDR3 has 16 residues. Trimming stripped 5 bases from V and 2 bases from J, with 18 bases between. In nucleotides, the CDR3 is TGTGCCAGCAGCCTGGGATTGCCCCCATCAAACACTGAAGCTTTCTTT. Its translation: CASSLGLPPSNTEAFF.

This clonotype has a handful of counts. V and J are TRBV7-2 and TRBJ1-5; possibly TRBD1 for D (5 bases). The germline gives CDR1 SGHTA, CDR2 FQGNSA. V lost 5 bases to trimming and J lost 6 bases, with 20 bases between them. The CDR3 sequence is 16 residues long. The CDR3, as DNA: TGTGCCAGCAGCGCGGCCGGGACGGCGGTAGGTCAGCCCCAGCATTTT. Translated: CASSAAGTAVGQPQHF.

This clonotype was found a few times. J is TRBJ2-2 and V is TRBV12-3 or TRBV12-4; 7 bases match TRBD2. This CDR3 comprises 15 residues. V lost 6 bases, J lost 5 bases, and 9 bases stayed unmatched. CDR3 nucleotide sequence: TGTGCCAGCAGCCCCCACGGCGGGAGAACCGGGGAGCTGTTTTTT. Translation: CASSPHGGRTGELFF.

In DNA form, the CDR3 reads TGTGCCAGCAGCTTAGTTCTGGGGGGGAACACTGAAGCTTTCTTT. It is translated as CASSLVLGGNTEAFF. The chain links TRBV7-8 to TRBJ1-1; TRBD1 is a possible D gene (5 bases). Germline V gives CDR1 SGHVS, CDR2 FQNEAQ. V was pared by 1 base and J by 1 base, with 10 bases between. The CDR3 sequence is 15 residues long.

This clonotype was recorded a few times. The chain recombines TRBV5-1 with TRBJ2-1, with TRBD1 matching over 7 bases. CDR1 is SGHRS and CDR2 is YFSETQ in the germline V gene. The CDR3 runs 14 residues. J gave up 6 bases and V 3 bases, and 6 bases lay outside the gene matches. Written as DNA, the CDR3 is TGCGCCAGCAGCTCAATACAGGGGATCAATGAGCAGTTCTTC. Translation: CASSSIQGINEQFF.

The gene calls are TRBV7-2 and TRBJ2-5, with D possibly being TRBD1 (7 bases). Germline V CDR1 and CDR2: SGHTA, FQGNSA. The CDR3 has 14 amino acids. The V end lost 4 bases, the J end lost 4 bases, and 13 bases lay between the germline ends. In nucleotides, the CDR3 is TGTGCCAGCAGCTCCCGTCAGGGGGGAGAGACCCAGTACTTC. Translating gives CASSSRQGGETQYF.

The chain combines TRBV12-3 or TRBV12-4 with TRBJ2-7; 7 nucleotides line up with TRBD1. V lost 6 bases, J lost 3 bases, and 20 bases stayed unmatched. The CDR3 is 18 amino acids. This chain's CDR3 is CASSRSLLPGGPFYEQYF. The CDR3 bases are TGTGCCAGCAGCCGTTCCCTCCTCCCAGGGGGACCGTTCTACGAGCAGTACTTC.

V is TRBV7-3 and J is TRBJ2-7; 7 positions agree with TRBD1. Germline V gives CDR1 SGHTA, CDR2 FQGTGA. Losses at the gene ends were 5 bases for V and 12 bases for J; bases not matched to a gene: 7. The CDR3 spans 11 residues. DNA of the CDR3: TGTGCCAGCAGCAAGGGACAGTCGGTGTACTTC. It codes for CASSKGQSVYF. Variable domain in full (rest from reference TRBV7-3 and TRBJ2-7): GAGVSQTPSNKVTEKGKYVELRCDPISGHTALYWYRQSLGQGPEFLIYFQGTGAADDSGLPNDRFFAVRPEGSVSTLKIQRTERGDSAVYLCASSKGQSVYFGPGTRLTVT.

This clonotype was seen a few times. The CDR3 sequence: CASSRDGIAMGDTQYF. CDR3 coding DNA: TGTGCCAGCAGCCGCGACGGGATAGCAATGGGAGATACGCAGTATTTT. The genes are TRBV7-3 and TRBJ2-3, with D tentatively TRBD2 (5 bases). Trimming pared 5 bases from V and 5 bases from J, leaving 20 bases between. Germline CDR1 and CDR2: SGHTA and FQGTGA. The CDR3 has 16 amino acids. Supplemented by reference TRBV7-3 and TRBJ2-3, the full variable domain reads GAGVSQTPSNKVTEKGKYVELRCDPISGHTALYWYRQSLGQGPEFLIYFQGTGAADDSGLPNDRFFAVRPEGSVSTLKIQRTERGDSAVYLCASSRDGIAMGDTQYFGPGTRLTVL.

This clonotype has only a few counts. For the CDR3, the DNA is TGTGCCAGCAGCCCACCAACCCGAGGAGTGCAGGGGGCGGGAGATACGCAGTATTTT. This sequence encodes CASSPPTRGVQGAGDTQYF. The chain employs TRBV7-3 and TRBJ2-3; 8 nucleotides line up with TRBD1. Germline V gene sequence: CDR1 SGHTA, CDR2 FQGTGA. The CDR3 is 19 residues long. With V trimmed by 5 bases and J by 5 bases, 21 bases remained unmatched.

In this sample, this clonotype turned up a few times. CDR3 sequence reads: CASSQGRDWGETQYF. The CDR3 DNA is TGTGCCAGCAGCCAGGGCCGGGACTGGGGGGAGACCCAGTACTTC. The V call is TRBV4-2, the J call TRBJ2-5; D is possibly TRBD2 (6 bases). Trimming cost V 3 bases and J 5 bases, with 16 bases left between them. The germline V gene has CDR1 LGHNA and CDR2 YNFKEQ. The CDR3 runs 15 residues.

This clonotype turned up a few times. The chain recombines TRBV30 with TRBJ2-3; tentatively, D is TRBD1 (6 bases). This CDR3 has 14 residues. Germline lookup yields CDR1 GTSNPN and CDR2 SVGIG (reference sequence). Trimming removed 4 bases from V and 2 bases from J, with 13 bases in between. As DNA, the CDR3 is TGTGCCTGGATCCAGGGGATGGACACAGATACGCAGTATTTT. Translation gives CAWIQGMDTDTQYF. The full variable domain, in which reference TRBV30 and TRBJ2-3 provide the parts outside the CDR3, is SQTIHQWPATLVQPVGSPLSLECTVEGTSNPNLYWYRQAAGRGLQLLFYSVGIGQISSEVPQNLSASRPQDRQFILSSKKLLLSDSGFYLCAWIQGMDTDTQYFGPGTRLTVL.

In this sample, this clonotype turned up many times. J is TRBJ1-6 and V is TRBV9; the match to TRBD1 covers 7 bases. V was clipped by 4 bases and J by 7 bases; unmatched bases: 8. Germline CDR1 is SGDLS and CDR2 is YYNGEE. The CDR3 consists of 15 residues. The DNA for the CDR3 is TGTGCCAGCAGCCCCTTGACAGGGCTAAATTCACCCCTCCACTTT. Protein sequence: CASSPLTGLNSPLHF.